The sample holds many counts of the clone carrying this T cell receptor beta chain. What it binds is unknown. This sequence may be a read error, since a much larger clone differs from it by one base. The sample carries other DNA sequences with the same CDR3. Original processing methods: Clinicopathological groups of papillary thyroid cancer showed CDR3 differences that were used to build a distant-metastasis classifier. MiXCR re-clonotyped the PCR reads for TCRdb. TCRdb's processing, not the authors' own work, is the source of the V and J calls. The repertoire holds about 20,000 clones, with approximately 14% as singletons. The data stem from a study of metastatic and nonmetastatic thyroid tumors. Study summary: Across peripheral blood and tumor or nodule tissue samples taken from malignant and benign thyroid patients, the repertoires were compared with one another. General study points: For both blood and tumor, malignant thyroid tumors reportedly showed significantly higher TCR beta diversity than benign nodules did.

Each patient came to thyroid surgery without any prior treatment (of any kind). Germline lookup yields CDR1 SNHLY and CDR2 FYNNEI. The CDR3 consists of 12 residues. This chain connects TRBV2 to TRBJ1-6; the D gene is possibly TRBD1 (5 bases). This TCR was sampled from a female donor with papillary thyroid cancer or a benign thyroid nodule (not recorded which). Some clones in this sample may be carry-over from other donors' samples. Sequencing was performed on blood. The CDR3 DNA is TGTGCCGGCAGTGACAGTAATTCACCCCTCCACTTT. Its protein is CAGSDSNSPLHF.